This passage covers 14 T cell receptor beta chains from one sample sequenced in a study of cytomegalovirus exposure and HLA in healthy donors. The PCR contained 60 Vbeta and 13 Jbeta primers. TCRdb's copy holds only in-frame clones and misses some; the assay was immunoSEQ multiplex PCR. The sample lists around 140,000 clones; about four fifths were seen once. Sequenced: PBMCs. The receptors were sampled from a male donor in good health and CMV-seronegative.

The V gene is TRBV14, the J gene TRBJ1-1; 8 positions match TRBD1. This CDR3 has 19 residues. With 0 bases clipped from V and 3 bases from J, the junction kept 15 bases outside the gene matches. Germline CDR1 is SGHDN and CDR2 is FVKESK. DNA for the CDR3: TGTGCCAGCAGCCAAGATCCAACGACAGGGGCGTTTTGGGACACTGAAGCTTTCTTT. Translating it yields CASSQDPTTGAFWDTEAFF.

The table lists this clone with a few counts. The V call is TRBV5-6, the J call TRBJ1-5; 8 bases line up with TRBD1. With V trimmed by 4 bases and J by 7 bases, 4 bases remained unmatched. This CDR3 is built from 13 residues. Germline loops: CDR1 SGHDT, CDR2 YYEEEE. The chain's CDR3 is CASSRGQVQPQHF. The CDR3 bases are TGTGCCAGCAGCCGGGGACAGGTACAGCCCCAGCATTTT.

This clone was seen just once. This chain uses TRBV4-2 with TRBJ2-5; possible D gene TRBD1, 5 bases. The germline V and J ends were trimmed by 2 bases and 5 bases, with 15 bases remaining between them. The CDR3 contains 15 residues. Germline lookup yields CDR1 LGHNA and CDR2 YNFKEQ. CDR3 residues: CASSQHQQEKETQYF. Written as DNA, the CDR3 is TGTGCCAGCAGCCAACACCAACAGGAGAAGGAGACCCAGTACTTC.

CDR3 coding DNA: TGTGCCAGCTCGCCCACGGGGGGGGATCTTTACGAGCAGTACTTC. Its translation is CASSPTGGDLYEQYF. V gene TRBV18 combines with J gene TRBJ2-7; TRBD2 matches at 8 bases. Germline V gives CDR1 KGHSH, CDR2 LQKENI. With 6 bases clipped from V and 4 bases from J, the junction kept 11 bases outside the gene matches. The CDR3 extends over 15 amino acids.

Notes on this clone: The sample carries other DNA sequences with the same CDR3. The chain couples TRBV5-1 to TRBJ2-3, with TRBD2 as a possible D gene (5 bases). The length of the CDR3 is 14 residues. Germline CDR1 and CDR2: SGHRS and YFSETQ. V lost 0 bases, J lost 2 bases, and 7 bases lay in between. This CDR3 reads CASSLERDTDTQYF. The CDR3, as DNA: TGCGCCAGCAGCTTGGAGAGGGACACAGATACGCAGTATTTT.

The chain employs TRBV4-3 and TRBJ2-5, with D hard to call. The CDR3 contains 14 residues. Germline assignment: CDR1 LGHNA and CDR2 YSLEER. Trimming cost V 2 bases and J 2 bases, with 9 bases left between them. The CDR3 nucleotides are TGCGCCAGCAGCCAATACGGTCCTCAAGAGACCCAGTACTTC. It specifies CASSQYGPQETQYF.

A single count supports this clone. V gene TRBV4-3 combines with J gene TRBJ1-4; TRBD1 is a possible D gene (5 bases). Germline V gene sequence: CDR1 LGHNA, CDR2 YSLEER. CDR3 length: 16 residues. V was cut by 1 base and J by 8 bases, with 17 bases left in between. As DNA, the CDR3 is TGCGCCAGCAGCCAAGGGGGGGTTGTGACGCGGGAAAAACTGTTTTTT. This sequence encodes CASSQGGVVTREKLFF.

This clone occurred a few times. The chain is built from TRBV7-9 and TRBJ1-6; weak D call: TRBD1 (6 bases). V was shortened by 2 bases and J by 7 bases, with 15 bases between the two germline ends. Per germline, CDR1 SEHNR and CDR2 FQNEAQ (reference sequence). The CDR3 has 16 amino acids. The CDR3 reads CASSLSSQGLNSPLHF. The CDR3 DNA reads as TGTGCCAGCAGCTTATCCTCACAGGGCTTAAATTCACCCCTCCACTTT.

The chain carries TRBV11-3 and TRBJ2-7, with TRBD1 as a possible D gene (7 bases). CDR3 length: 16 residues. Germline V CDR1 and CDR2: SGHNT, YENEEA. The ends were cut back, 7 bases at V and 2 bases at J, with 21 bases in the middle. CDR3 sequence: CASNPGGLPAPYEQYF. DNA of the CDR3: TGTGCCAGCAATCCAGGGGGGCTACCGGCCCCCTACGAGCAGTACTTC.

This clone was seen repeatedly, ten times or more. The chain is built from TRBV6-6 and TRBJ2-1, with TRBD1 matching over 8 bases. The V segment lost 6 bases and the J segment 7 bases; nucleotides outside the gene matches: 8. Germline lookup yields CDR1 MNHNY and CDR2 SVGAGI (reference sequence). The CDR3 runs 14 residues. The CDR3 protein is CASRNRDRLNEQFF. In nucleotides, the CDR3 is TGTGCCAGCAGAAACCGGGACAGGTTAAATGAGCAGTTCTTC.

This sequence joins TRBV5-1 and TRBJ2-5; 9 bases are a match to TRBD1. Germline V gene lookup returns CDR1 SGHRS and CDR2 YFSETQ. V was pared by 4 bases and J by 4 bases, with 5 bases of the junction left unmatched. The CDR3 runs 14 residues. The CDR3 nucleotides read TGCGCCAGCAGCGCCACAGGGGGCACAGAGACCCAGTACTTC. Its translation is CASSATGGTETQYF.

The chain employs TRBV19 and TRBJ1-1; TRBD1 agrees at 10 bases. Germline V gene data show CDR1 as LNHDA and CDR2 as SQIVND (reference sequence). Unmatched junction bases numbered 15, after V lost 2 bases and J lost 3 bases. CDR3 length: 19 amino acids. The CDR3 sequence is CASSIRGVGTGVEDTEAFF. The DNA of the CDR3 is TGTGCCAGTAGTATAAGGGGGGTAGGGACAGGGGTAGAGGACACTGAAGCTTTCTTT.

The V gene is TRBV7-2, the J gene TRBJ2-1; D remains unclear. V was clipped by 0 bases and J by 1 base, with 10 bases between them. The CDR3 totals 16 residues. Germline assignment: CDR1 SGHTA and CDR2 FQGNSA. CDR3 amino acids: CASSLALVPSYNEQFF. The DNA of the CDR3 is TGTGCCAGCAGCTTAGCTCTCGTTCCGTCCTACAATGAGCAGTTCTTC.

This clone was seen a handful of times. The V gene is TRBV5-8, the J gene TRBJ1-4; 9 nucleotides match TRBD1. The CDR3 length is 15 residues. The germline V gene has CDR1 SGHTS and CDR2 YDEGEE. J was trimmed by 4 bases and V by 0 bases; bases with no gene match: 1. CDR3: CASSLAGQGNEKLFF. The CDR3 DNA follows: TGTGCCAGCAGCTTGGCGGGACAGGGTAATGAAAAACTGTTTTTT.